This TCR beta chain was found in a study of blood T cell repertoires in COVID-19. Study-level information: T cells, B-cell-depleted T cells, or PBMCs supplied cDNA or gDNA.

Sequenced by immunoSEQ multiplex PCR; TCRdb stores in-frame clones only, minus some. The data show a few hundred thousand clones, 88% seen once. Cohort placement rested on clinical history that participants reported themselves. The CDR3 is 14 residues long. CDR1 and CDR2 (germline): SGHRS, YFSETQ. V lost 0 bases to trimming and J lost 5 bases, with 9 bases between them. V is TRBV5-1 and J is TRBJ2-1; D not resolved. This TCR was recovered from a woman aged 45-60 years who had recovered from COVID-19. Sequencing input: PBMCs or T cells enriched from blood (not recorded which). This CDR3 reads CASSLVLPNNEQFF. The CDR3 DNA reads TGCGCCAGCAGCTTGGTACTACCGAACAATGAGCAGTTCTTC.